These T cell receptor beta chains were read from a single sample in a study of cytomegalovirus exposure and HLA in healthy donors. The method was immunoSEQ multiplex PCR; TCRdb's version includes in-frame clones alone and lacks a portion of them. This sample has around 170,000 clones, with 75% to 90% found just once. Sequenced material: PBMCs. Receptors originate from a woman aged 18-29 years in good health and CMV-seronegative. CDR3s include the opening cysteine and the closing phenylalanine or tryptophan. A D gene is named only where the DNA matches it firmly. Size is stated for part of the rows, as once, few or many counts, or as a class when the clone is expanded.

J gene: TRBJ2-7
D gene: .
V gene: TRBV7-8
clone size: .
CDR3 DNA: TGTGCCAGCAGCGCTGACAGGCGCGAGCAGTACTTC
CDR3 protein: CASSADRREQYF

J gene: TRBJ2-3
D gene: .
V gene: TRBV5-1
clone size: few
CDR3 DNA: TGCGCCAGCAGCCTAGACTCGATTGTCGCGCAGTATTTT
CDR3 protein: CASSLDSIVAQYF

J gene: TRBJ2-5
D gene: TRBD2
V gene: TRBV5-1
clone size: .
CDR3 DNA: TGCGCCAGCAGCTTTGGGAGGACTAGCTCCATACAAGAGACCCAGTACTTC
CDR3 protein: CASSFGRTSSIQETQYF

J gene: TRBJ1-5
D gene: .
V gene: TRBV19
clone size: .
CDR3 DNA: TGTGCCAGTAGGAACCGGGACATAACGGTCCAGCCCCAGCATTTT
CDR3 protein: CASRNRDITVQPQHF

J gene: TRBJ2-7
D gene: TRBD1
V gene: TRBV10-3
clone size: .
CDR3 DNA: TGTGCCATCAGAGGACAGGGGGTATCCTACGAGCAGTACTTC
CDR3 protein: CAIRGQGVSYEQYF

J gene: TRBJ2-3
D gene: .
V gene: TRBV9
clone size: once
CDR3 DNA: TGTGCCAGCAGCGCCCAGGGTGGGGGGACAGATACGCAGTATTTT
CDR3 protein: CASSAQGGGTDTQYF

J gene: TRBJ2-7
D gene: TRBD2
V gene: TRBV13
clone size: .
CDR3 DNA: TGTGCCAGCAGTTATAGCGGGCGGACCTACGAGCAGTACTTC
CDR3 protein: CASSYSGRTYEQYF

J gene: TRBJ1-5
D gene: .
V gene: TRBV27
clone size: .
CDR3 DNA: TGTGCCAGCAGTCTTCGTGAGGGCAATCAGCCCCAGCATTTT
CDR3 protein: CASSLREGNQPQHF

J gene: TRBJ2-7
D gene: TRBD1
V gene: TRBV6-1
clone size: .
CDR3 DNA: TGTGCCAGCAGTGAATTAGAGGGGGCCGCCGCCGAGCAGTACTTC
CDR3 protein: CASSELEGAAAEQYF

J gene: TRBJ1-4
D gene: .
V gene: TRBV27
clone size: once
CDR3 DNA: TGTGCCAGCAGTTTTACAGGGCCTAATGAAAAACTGTTTTTT
CDR3 protein: CASSFTGPNEKLFF

J gene: TRBJ2-7
D gene: .
V gene: TRBV5-6
clone size: .
CDR3 DNA: TGTGCCAGCAGCCCCCCCGGGGGTTACGAGCAGTACTTC
CDR3 protein: CASSPPGGYEQYF

J gene: TRBJ1-1
D gene: .
V gene: TRBV30
clone size: .
CDR3 DNA: TGTGCCTGGAGTCCTCAGGGGTACACTGAAGCTTTCTTT
CDR3 protein: CAWSPQGYTEAFF